The source of this TCR beta chain is a study of blood T cells in healthy people across ages. This clonotype has at least ten counts. Each donor supplied approximately 10 milliliters of peripheral blood. At least 5.5 micrograms of total RNA were extracted per sample. It was with a sample-barcoded 5' primer and a J-beta primer mix that a second PCR of roughly 7 to 12 cycles was run. MiXCR was run by TCRdb on the 5' RACE reads, yielding one entry per CDR3 protein. This sample has approximately 850,000 distinct CDR3 sequences, with under 45% found just once. Trimming took off 6 bases at V and 13 bases at J, with 24 bases between the two ends. This CDR3 contains 14 residues.

The rearrangement links TRBV12-3 or TRBV12-4 to TRBJ2-5, with D possibly called TRBD1 or TRBD2 (5 bases each). The origin of this receptor is a man between 60 and 75 years old in good health. The specimen sequenced was blood. The CDR3 loop is CASSDPVRALGMYF. The CDR3 bases are TGTGCCAGCAGCGATCCCGTCAGGGCCCTCGGGATGTACTTC.